This T cell receptor (beta chain) was recorded in a study of beta chain features in type 1 diabetes. Looking at the study overall: Similarity in age, gender and cell yields was seen between patients and healthy donors. Findings and limits, study-wide: For type 1 diabetes patients, VDJ junctions showed fewer insertions and more deletions.

Reverse transcription of all isolated RNA meant that expressed TCRB transcripts were sequenced. Method: immunoSEQ multiplex PCR; TCRdb's copy keeps in-frame clones and lacks some. The sample carries nearly 250,000 clones, 13% to 15% recorded once. As for this clone: The antigen is not known.

Germline loops: CDR1 SGHRS, CDR2 YFSETQ. V was trimmed by 0 bases and J by 5 bases, leaving 14 bases between them. The CDR3 is made up of 15 amino acids. This clonotype was obtained from a middle-aged woman in good health. The chain employs TRBV5-1 and TRBJ2-5, with TRBD2 as a possible D gene (7 bases). The sequenced material came from naive CD4+ T cells from blood. CDR3 nucleotides: TGCGCCAGCAGCTTGGATGGGGGGGGGCCGGAGACCCAGTACTTC. Translating gives CASSLDGGGPETQYF.